This T cell receptor (beta chain) emerged from a study of identical twins. TCRdb itself ran the 5' RACE reads through MiXCR, one entry per CDR3 protein. Of some 900,000 distinct CDR3 sequences in the sample, roughly an eighth were seen once. Whole-study results and caveats: Models underestimated out-of-frame TCR alpha sharing in monozygotic twins. Out-of-frame alpha sequences common to twins were enriched for low generation probability.

This CDR3 comprises 14 residues. Trimming took off 4 bases at V and 6 bases at J, with 14 bases between the two ends. The germline V gene has CDR1 SGHTA and CDR2 FQGTGA. Only one count was recorded for this clonotype. The target antigen is unknown. These data also featured in a second study, about yellow fever vaccine responses in identical twins.

The sequence came from a woman aged 18-30 years in good health. The chain is built from TRBV7-3 and TRBJ2-3, with D perhaps given as TRBD1 or TRBD2 (5 bases each). Sequencing was performed on PBMCs. CDR3 region: CASSYLAGADTQYF. CDR3 nucleotides: TGTGCCAGCAGCTACCTGGCCGGGGCTGATACGCAGTATTTT.